The T cell receptor beta chain under discussion was sequenced for a study of radiotherapy plus CTLA-4 blockade in lung cancer (dated by TCRdb to 2017 to 2018). With respect to the entire study: Among enrolled patients, around 18% had an objective response and 25% to 40% reached disease control. Paper-wide results and their limitations: After treatment with radiotherapy and ipilimumab, TCR clones that originated in tumors expanded in peripheral blood. The strongest predictors of response, as reported, were early dynamic changes in blood T cell clones along with a rise in serum interferon-beta after radiation.

The study tested focal radiation therapy combined with CTLA-4 blockade (ipilimumab) in patients with chemo-refractory metastatic non-small-cell lung cancer. In the germline V gene, CDR1 corresponds to MDHEN and CDR2 to SYDVKM. Taken from cysteine to phenylalanine, the CDR3 has 15 residues. Kept here is only the CDR3 DNA, which spans 45 bases and is read in frame from base 1. For this chain, trimming is 3 bases at the V end and 2 bases at the J end, and the number of junction bases without a gene match is 6. With respect to this clone: Its antigen is currently not known. The sample holds no much larger clone one base away, and base qualities are not on file.

The receptor library was made with the immunoSEQ multiplex PCR assay. TCRdb holds this immuneACCESS table with in-frame rearrangements only. Some clones are missing; in checked studies, unresolved V genes explain under half, and the rest has no known cause. The sample data list around 90,000 clones, and 83% of these were observed just once. The ten largest clones capture roughly 0.85% of the sample. The material sequenced was peripheral blood, taken from a patient treated with radiotherapy plus ipilimumab. This clonotype was obtained from a human donor with non-small cell lung cancer who had stable disease on radiotherapy plus ipilimumab. The V and J genes are TRBV28 and TRBJ2-5; TRBD2 lines up with 7 middle nucleotides. The DNA sequence is given as TGTGCCAGCAGTTTGGGGGGGACTTTTCAAGAGACCCAGTACTTC. This gives the protein CASSLGGTFQETQYF.